Listed below are T cell receptor beta chains from one sample, sequenced in a study of response to subunit inactivated influenza vaccine. TCRdb recomputed calls from the RT-PCR reads with MiXCR, one row per CDR3 protein. This sample yields approximately 530,000 distinct CDR3 sequences, of which around 13% are seen a single time; about an eighth belongs to the top ten. Sequenced material: PBMCs from blood, taken 45 days after vaccination. The receptors were gathered from a man aged 45 to 65 who received an inactivated influenza vaccine. Each CDR3 is given with its conserved first and last residue. D genes are given only for firm matches. A row's size may be missing; if present it is once, few, many or a size class.

length: 13; D: .; size: many; J: TRBJ2-3; V: TRBV29-1; CDR3: CSADNRGTDTQYF; DNA: TGCAGCGCCGATAACAGGGGCACAGATACGCAGTATTTT
length: 15; D: .; size: few; J: TRBJ1-5; V: TRBV12-3/TRBV12-4; CDR3: CASSFGGSGNQPQHF; DNA: TGTGCCAGCAGTTTTGGGGGAAGTGGCAATCAGCCCCAGCATTTT
length: 15; D: TRBD2; size: many; J: TRBJ2-1; V: TRBV20-1; CDR3: CSAMVTSGGRYEQFF; DNA: TGCAGTGCTATGGTTACTAGCGGGGGAAGGTATGAGCAGTTCTTC
length: 14; D: TRBD1; size: .; J: TRBJ2-1; V: TRBV25-1; CDR3: CASGRTGTGNEQFF; DNA: TGTGCCAGCGGCCGCACTGGGACAGGCAATGAGCAGTTCTTC
length: 17; D: TRBD2; size: once; J: TRBJ2-1; V: TRBV11-3; CDR3: CASSLGASGSSYNEQFF; DNA: TGTGCCAGCAGCTTAGGGGCTAGCGGGAGCTCCTACAATGAGCAGTTCTTC
length: 12; D: TRBD1; size: .; J: TRBJ1-2; V: TRBV20-1; CDR3: CSASSAGGGYTF; DNA: TGCAGTGCTAGCTCTGCAGGGGGAGGCTACACCTTC
length: 15; D: .; size: few; J: TRBJ2-7; V: TRBV6-2/TRBV6-3; CDR3: CASSYAVNGIYEQYF; DNA: TGTGCCAGCAGTTATGCAGTAAACGGCATCTACGAGCAGTACTTC
length: 13; D: .; size: few; J: TRBJ2-7; V: TRBV5-1; CDR3: CASSLDPVYEQYF; DNA: TGCGCCAGCAGCTTGGATCCAGTCTACGAGCAGTACTTC
length: 13; D: TRBD1; size: .; J: TRBJ2-1; V: TRBV10-3; CDR3: CAISPGTGFIQFF; DNA: TGTGCCATCAGTCCCGGGACAGGGTTTATTCAGTTCTTC
length: 15; D: .; size: few; J: TRBJ2-3; V: TRBV7-6; CDR3: CASSLGQASTDTQYF; DNA: TGTGCCAGCAGCTTAGGCCAAGCTAGCACAGATACGCAGTATTTT
length: 12; D: TRBD1; size: .; J: TRBJ2-7; V: TRBV11-2; CDR3: CASSSQGAGQYF; DNA: TGTGCCAGCAGCTCCCAGGGGGCCGGGCAGTACTTC
length: 12; D: .; size: few; J: TRBJ1-1; V: TRBV20-1; CDR3: CSALILNTEAFF; DNA: TGCAGTGCTTTGATTTTGAACACTGAAGCTTTCTTT
length: 14; D: .; size: .; J: TRBJ2-3; V: TRBV24-1; CDR3: CATSEGGAPDTQYF; DNA: TGTGCCACCAGTGAGGGAGGAGCACCGGATACGCAGTATTTT
length: 15; D: TRBD1; size: few; J: TRBJ2-2; V: TRBV4-1; CDR3: CASSPNGQGLGELFF; DNA: TGCGCCAGCAGCCCCAATGGACAGGGGCTCGGGGAGCTGTTTTTT
length: 15; D: .; size: .; J: TRBJ2-7; V: TRBV3-1; CDR3: CASSHEGLNSYEQYF; DNA: TGTGCCAGCAGCCATGAGGGACTTAACTCCTACGAGCAGTACTTC
length: 14; D: TRBD1; size: .; J: TRBJ1-4; V: TRBV7-9; CDR3: CASSKDRGNEKLFF; DNA: TGTGCCAGCAGTAAGGACAGGGGGAATGAAAAACTGTTTTTT
length: 15; D: .; size: many; J: TRBJ1-3; V: TRBV6-2/TRBV6-3; CDR3: CASSYSPFSGNTIYF; DNA: TGTGCCAGCAGTTACTCGCCCTTCTCTGGAAACACCATATATTTT
length: 14; D: TRBD1; size: many; J: TRBJ2-1; V: TRBV6-1; CDR3: CASRGQVFDNEQFF; DNA: TGTGCCAGCAGGGGACAGGTCTTCGATAATGAGCAGTTCTTC
length: 14; D: TRBD2; size: few; J: TRBJ2-5; V: TRBV5-1; CDR3: CASSRTSEQETQYF; DNA: TGCGCCAGCAGCCGGACTAGCGAACAAGAGACCCAGTACTTC
length: 14; D: .; size: .; J: TRBJ1-2; V: TRBV5-1; CDR3: CASSQGQSNYGYTF; DNA: TGCGCCAGCAGCCAAGGACAGTCCAACTATGGCTACACCTTC
length: 15; D: .; size: .; J: TRBJ1-1; V: TRBV11-2; CDR3: CASSPRGSPDTEAFF; DNA: TGTGCCAGCAGCCCGAGGGGGAGTCCGGACACTGAAGCTTTCTTT
length: 13; D: .; size: .; J: TRBJ1-1; V: TRBV12-3/TRBV12-4; CDR3: CASSLNRGFEAFF; DNA: TGTGCCAGCAGTTTAAATCGGGGTTTTGAAGCTTTCTTT
length: 13; D: .; size: few; J: TRBJ1-2; V: TRBV28; CDR3: CASSPLEVYGYTF; DNA: TGTGCCAGCAGTCCCCTGGAGGTATATGGCTACACCTTC